This passage covers 4 T cell receptor beta chains from one sample sequenced in a study of CXCR3-negative and CXCR3-positive naive CD8 T cells. Study-wide findings and caveats: Hydrophobicity of TRB CDR3s was greater in CXCR3-positive naive cells than in CXCR3-negative naive cells.

For these receptors, no antigen is known. Libraries of TRB cDNA were made by 5' RACE and carried UMIs. Using the 5' RACE reads, TCRdb records one entry per CDR3 protein without DNA. This sample contains about 98,000 distinct CDR3 sequences. Material for sequencing was naive CXCR3+ CD8+ T cells from blood. Subset: CD45RO-CCR7+CD27+CD95- naive CD8+ T cells expressing CXCR3 (TNR3+). The receptors come from a human donor in good health. Some clones in this sample may be carry-over from other donors' samples.

The chain recombines TRBV6-5 with TRBJ2-7. Per germline, CDR1 MNHEY and CDR2 SVGAGI. The CDR3 is 14 residues long. CDR3 sequence reads: CASSYLSRVYEQYF.

CDR3: CASSPGPFGGEQYF. V and J are TRBV6-5 and TRBJ2-7; TCRdb outputs TRBD1, but without DNA this stays unchecked. The germline CDR1 and CDR2 sequences are MNHEY and SVGAGI. The CDR3 has 14 amino acids.

The CDR3 spells CASSLSGQGGQPQHF. The chain employs TRBV27 and TRBJ1-5; TCRdb calls TRBD1, which cannot be checked without DNA. CDR3 length: 15 residues. Germline CDR1 reads MNHEY; CDR2 reads SMNVEV (reference sequence).

The J gene is TRBJ2-1, the V gene TRBV20-1; TCRdb proposes TRBD2, but this gene call is untestable without DNA. Germline lookup yields CDR1 DFQATT and CDR2 SNEGSKA (reference sequence). The length of the CDR3 is 14 residues. The CDR3 protein is CSAIAGGRYNEQFF.